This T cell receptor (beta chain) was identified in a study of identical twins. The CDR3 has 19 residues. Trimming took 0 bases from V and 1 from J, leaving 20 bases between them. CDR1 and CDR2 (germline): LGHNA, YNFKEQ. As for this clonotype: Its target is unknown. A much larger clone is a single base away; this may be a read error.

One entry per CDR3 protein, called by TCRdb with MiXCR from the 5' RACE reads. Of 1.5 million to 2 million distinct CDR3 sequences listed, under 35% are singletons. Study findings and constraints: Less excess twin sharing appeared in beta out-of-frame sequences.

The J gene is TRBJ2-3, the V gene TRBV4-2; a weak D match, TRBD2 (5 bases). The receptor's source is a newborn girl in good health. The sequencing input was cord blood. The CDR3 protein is CASSQEVSAGVTRTDTQYF. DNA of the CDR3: TGTGCCAGCAGCCAAGAAGTTTCCGCGGGCGTGACTCGCACAGATACGCAGTATTTT.